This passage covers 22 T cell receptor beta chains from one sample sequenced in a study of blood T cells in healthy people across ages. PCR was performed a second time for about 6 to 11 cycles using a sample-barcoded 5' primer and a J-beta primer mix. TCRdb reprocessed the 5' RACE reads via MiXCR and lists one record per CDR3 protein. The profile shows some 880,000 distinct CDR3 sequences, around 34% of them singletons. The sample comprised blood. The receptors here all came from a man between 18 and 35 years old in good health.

In nucleotides, the CDR3 is TGTGCCAGCAGCATAACGGGACAGAAGACCTACGAGCAGTACTTC. This gives the protein CASSITGQKTYEQYF. The chain carries TRBV7-2 and TRBJ2-4; 7 nucleotides match TRBD1. The J call could be wrong; TRBJ2-7 is a better fit for the DNA end. The CDR3 is 15 residues long. From germline, CDR1 is SGHTA and CDR2 FQGNSA.

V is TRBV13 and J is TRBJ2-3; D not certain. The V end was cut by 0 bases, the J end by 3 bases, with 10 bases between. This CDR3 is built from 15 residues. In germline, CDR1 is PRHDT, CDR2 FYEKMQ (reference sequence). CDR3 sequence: CASSLGRAQTDTQYF. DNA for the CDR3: TGTGCCAGCAGCTTAGGCCGGGCTCAGACAGATACGCAGTATTTT.

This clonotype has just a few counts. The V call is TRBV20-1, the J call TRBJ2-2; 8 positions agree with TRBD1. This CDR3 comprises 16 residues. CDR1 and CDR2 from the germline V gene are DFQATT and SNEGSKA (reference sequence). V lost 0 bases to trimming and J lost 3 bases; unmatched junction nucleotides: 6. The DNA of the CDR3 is TGCAGTGCTAGAGATCGATACAGGGGGGACACCGGGGAGCTGTTTTTT. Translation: CSARDRYRGDTGELFF.

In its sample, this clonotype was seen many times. In nucleotides, the CDR3 is TGTGCCAGCAGCGAGCCGCTCTATACGCAGTATTTT. Translating it yields CASSEPLYTQYF. The chain joins TRBV6-2 or TRBV6-3 to TRBJ2-3; no definite D call. The CDR3 runs 12 residues. Germline V gene lookup returns CDR1 MNHEY and CDR2 SVGEGT. Between the trimmed V and J ends, which lost 6 bases and 7 bases, there was a span of 11 bases.

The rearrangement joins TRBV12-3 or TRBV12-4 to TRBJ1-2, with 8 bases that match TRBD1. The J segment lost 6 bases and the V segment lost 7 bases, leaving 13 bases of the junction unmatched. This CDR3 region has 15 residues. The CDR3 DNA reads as TGTGCCAGCAACCCCGGGGACAGGATATGGCATGGCTACACCTTC. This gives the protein CASNPGDRIWHGYTF.

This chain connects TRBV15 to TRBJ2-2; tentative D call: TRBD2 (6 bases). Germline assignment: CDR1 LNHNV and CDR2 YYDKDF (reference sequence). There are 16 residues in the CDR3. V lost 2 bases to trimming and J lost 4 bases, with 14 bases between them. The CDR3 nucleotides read TGTGCCACCAGCAGACTTAGGGAGGCGCCCACCGGGGAGCTGTTTTTT. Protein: CATSRLREAPTGELFF.

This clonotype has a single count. CDR3 sequence: CASRLVRELFF. Here the CDR3 DNA reads TGCGCCAGCAGACTAGTGCGGGAGCTGTTTTTT. V gene TRBV5-1 combines with J gene TRBJ2-2; TRBD2 is a possible D gene (5 bases). The V and J ends lost 5 bases and 9 bases respectively, with 8 bases between them. The CDR3 is made up of 11 amino acids. Germline V lookup: CDR1 SGHRS, CDR2 YFSETQ.

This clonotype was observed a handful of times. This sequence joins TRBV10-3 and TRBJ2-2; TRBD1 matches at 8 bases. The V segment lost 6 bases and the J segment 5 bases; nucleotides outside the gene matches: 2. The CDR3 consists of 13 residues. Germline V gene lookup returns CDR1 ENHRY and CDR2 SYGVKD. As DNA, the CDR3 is TGTGCCATCAGGACAGGGGTGACCGGGGAGCTGTTTTTT. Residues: CAIRTGVTGELFF.

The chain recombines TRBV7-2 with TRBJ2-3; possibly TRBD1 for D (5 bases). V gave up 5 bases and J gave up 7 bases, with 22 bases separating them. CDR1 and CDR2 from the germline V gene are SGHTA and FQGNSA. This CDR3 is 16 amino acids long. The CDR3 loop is CASSPSSSGLGNTQYF. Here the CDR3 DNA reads TGTGCCAGCAGCCCCAGCAGCTCAGGGTTGGGGAATACGCAGTATTTT.

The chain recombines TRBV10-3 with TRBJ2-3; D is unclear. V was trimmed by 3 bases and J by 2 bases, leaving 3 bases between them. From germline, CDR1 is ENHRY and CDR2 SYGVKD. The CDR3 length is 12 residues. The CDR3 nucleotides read TGTGCCATCAGTGACTTCACAGATACGCAGTATTTT. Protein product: CAISDFTDTQYF.

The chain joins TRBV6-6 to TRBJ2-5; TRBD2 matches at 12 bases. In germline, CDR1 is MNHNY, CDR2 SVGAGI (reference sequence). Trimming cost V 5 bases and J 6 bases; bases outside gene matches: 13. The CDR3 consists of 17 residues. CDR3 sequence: CASSNRTSGALMKTQYF. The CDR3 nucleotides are TGTGCCAGCAGTAACCGGACTAGCGGGGCGCTAATGAAGACCCAGTACTTC.

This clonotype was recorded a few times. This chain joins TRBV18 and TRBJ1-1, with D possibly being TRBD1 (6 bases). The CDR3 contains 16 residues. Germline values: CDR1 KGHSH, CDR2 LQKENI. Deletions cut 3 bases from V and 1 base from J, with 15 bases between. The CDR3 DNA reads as TGTGCCAGCTCACCGTGGCAGGGGAGAGGGAACACTGAAGCTTTCTTT. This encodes CASSPWQGRGNTEAFF. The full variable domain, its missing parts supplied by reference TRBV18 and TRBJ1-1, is NAGVMQNPRHLVRRRGQEARLRCSPMKGHSHVYWYRQLPEEGLKFMVYLQKENIIDESGMPKERFSAEFPKEGPSILRIQQVVRGDSAAYFCASSPWQGRGNTEAFFGQGTRLTVV.

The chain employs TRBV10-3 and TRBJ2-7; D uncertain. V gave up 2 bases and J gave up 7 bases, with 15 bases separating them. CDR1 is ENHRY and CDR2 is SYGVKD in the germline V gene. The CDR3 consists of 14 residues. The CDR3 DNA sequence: TGTGCCATCAGTGAGGAAACCAGGTACAATGAGCAGTACTTC. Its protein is CAISEETRYNEQYF.

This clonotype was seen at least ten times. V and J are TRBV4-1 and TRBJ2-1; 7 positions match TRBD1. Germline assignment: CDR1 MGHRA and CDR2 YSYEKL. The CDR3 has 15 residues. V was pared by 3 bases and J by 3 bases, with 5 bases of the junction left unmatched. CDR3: CASSQLQGCYNEQFF. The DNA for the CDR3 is TGCGCCAGCAGCCAGTTACAGGGGTGCTACAATGAGCAGTTCTTC.

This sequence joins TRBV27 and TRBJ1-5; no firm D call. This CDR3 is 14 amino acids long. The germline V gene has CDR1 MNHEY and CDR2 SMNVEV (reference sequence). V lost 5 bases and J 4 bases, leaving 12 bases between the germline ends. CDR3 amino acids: CASSKLSKNQPQHF. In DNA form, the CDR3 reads TGTGCCAGCAGTAAGCTAAGTAAGAATCAGCCCCAGCATTTT.

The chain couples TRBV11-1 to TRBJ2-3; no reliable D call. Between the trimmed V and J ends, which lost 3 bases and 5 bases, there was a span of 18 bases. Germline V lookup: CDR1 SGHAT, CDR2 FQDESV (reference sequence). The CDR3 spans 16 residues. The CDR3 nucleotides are TGTGCCAGCAGCTTCGGTTTCTCCGCGTTTGAAGATACGCAGTATTTT. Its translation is CASSFGFSAFEDTQYF.

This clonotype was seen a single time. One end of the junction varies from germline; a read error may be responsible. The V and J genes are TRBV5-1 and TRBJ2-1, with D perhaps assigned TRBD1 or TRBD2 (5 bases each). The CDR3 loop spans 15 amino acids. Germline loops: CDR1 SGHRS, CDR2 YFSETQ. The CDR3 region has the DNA TGCGCCAGCAGCTTAAATGGGGGATCCTACGATGAGCAGTTCTTC. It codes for CASSLNGGSYDEQFF.

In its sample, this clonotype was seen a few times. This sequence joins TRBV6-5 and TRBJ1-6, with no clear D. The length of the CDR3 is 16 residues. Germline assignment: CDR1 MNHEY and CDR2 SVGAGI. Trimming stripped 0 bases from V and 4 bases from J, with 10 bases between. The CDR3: CASSYSKSQYNSPLHF. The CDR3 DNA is TGTGCCAGCAGTTACTCGAAGTCTCAGTATAATTCACCCCTCCACTTT.

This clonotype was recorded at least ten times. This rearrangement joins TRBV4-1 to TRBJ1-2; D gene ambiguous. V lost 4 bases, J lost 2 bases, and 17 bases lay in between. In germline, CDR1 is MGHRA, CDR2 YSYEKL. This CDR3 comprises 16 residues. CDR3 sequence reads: CASSPRAALQNYGYTF. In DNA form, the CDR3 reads TGCGCCAGCAGCCCCAGAGCAGCCCTCCAGAACTATGGCTACACCTTC.

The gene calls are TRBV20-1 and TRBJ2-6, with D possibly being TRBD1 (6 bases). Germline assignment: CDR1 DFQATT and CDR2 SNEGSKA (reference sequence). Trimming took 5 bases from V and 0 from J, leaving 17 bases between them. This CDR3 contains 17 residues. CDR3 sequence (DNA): TGCAGTGCTTCATGGGACACCTCCAGCTCTGGGGCCAACGTCCTGACTTTC. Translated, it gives CSASWDTSSSGANVLTF.

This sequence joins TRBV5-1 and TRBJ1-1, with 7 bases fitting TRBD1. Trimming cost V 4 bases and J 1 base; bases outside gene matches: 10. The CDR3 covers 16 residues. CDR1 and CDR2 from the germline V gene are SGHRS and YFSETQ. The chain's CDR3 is CASSPGTERTNTEAFF. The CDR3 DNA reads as TGCGCCAGCAGCCCCGGGACAGAAAGGACGAACACTGAAGCTTTCTTT.

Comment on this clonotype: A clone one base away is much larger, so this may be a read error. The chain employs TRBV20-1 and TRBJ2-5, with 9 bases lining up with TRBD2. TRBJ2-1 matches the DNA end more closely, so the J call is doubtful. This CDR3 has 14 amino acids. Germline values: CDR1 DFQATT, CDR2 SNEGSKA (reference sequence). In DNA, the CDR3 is TGCAGTGCCAGACGGCGGGGGGGCCAAGAGACCCAGTTCTTC. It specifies CSARRRGGQETQFF.